This TCR beta chain derives from a study of cytomegalovirus exposure and HLA in healthy donors. Study-level findings and limits: The listing of roughly 160 TCR beta chains classed them as cytomegalovirus-associated. A few chains linked to CMV were shown in vitro to be specific for CMV antigens.

Some clones are missing from TCRdb's copy, which holds only in-frame ones; the method was immunoSEQ multiplex PCR. In the table there are approximately 300,000 clones, 86% of which are singletons. The donors were members of the validation cohort comprising over a hundred subjects, separate from the approximately 710-subject first cohort. In the case of this clone: Its cognate antigen is unknown.

The CDR3 contains 16 residues. The germline CDR1 and CDR2 sequences are MGHRA and YSYEKL. V lost 1 base and J lost 7; bases outside the gene matches: 8. The chain carries TRBV4-1 and TRBJ2-7, with TRBD1 matching over 12 bases. The sample was PBMCs. The origin of this receptor is a woman under 30 in good health and CMV-seronegative. CDR3 sequence reads: CASSQGGGQGAWEQYF. Here the CDR3 DNA reads TGCGCCAGCAGCCAAGGTGGGGGACAGGGGGCGTGGGAGCAGTACTTC.